This TCR beta chain is from a study of T-cell reconstitution after alpha-beta-depleted transplantation in children. This clonotype was seen a few times. Unique molecular identifiers were incorporated when the TCRbeta library was constructed. One entry per CDR3 protein, called by TCRdb with MiXCR from the PCR reads. The sample shows roughly 350,000 distinct CDR3 sequences, around 16% of them seen only once. This receptor was identified in a male patient aged 2-10 years who had a stem cell transplant for acute lymphoblastic leukemia, so the T cells may come from the graft donor. The sample in question was PBMCs, mostly from graft donor cells, obtained 360 days after TCRalphabeta/CD19-depleted stem cell transplant.

The CDR3 DNA reads TGTGCCAGCAGCCAATTTCGCGGGACAGGGCCCGAGCAGTACTTC. Translation: CASSQFRGTGPEQYF. V is TRBV16 and J is TRBJ2-7; the match to TRBD1 covers 9 bases. V was pared by 1 base and J by 6 bases, with 7 bases of the junction left unmatched. The CDR3 spans 15 residues. Germline V CDR1 and CDR2: KGHSY, FQNENV.